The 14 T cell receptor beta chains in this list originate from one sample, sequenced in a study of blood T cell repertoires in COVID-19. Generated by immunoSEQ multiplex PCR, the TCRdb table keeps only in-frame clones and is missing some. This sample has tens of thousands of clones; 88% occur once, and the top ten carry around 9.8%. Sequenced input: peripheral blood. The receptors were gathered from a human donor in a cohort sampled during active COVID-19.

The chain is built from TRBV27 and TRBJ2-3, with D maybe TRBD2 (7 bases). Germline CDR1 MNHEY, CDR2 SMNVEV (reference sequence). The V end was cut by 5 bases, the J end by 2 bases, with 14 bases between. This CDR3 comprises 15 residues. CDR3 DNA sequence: TGTGCCAGCAGTCCCCGGGCGGGGGCCACAGATACGCAGTATTTT. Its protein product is CASSPRAGATDTQYF.

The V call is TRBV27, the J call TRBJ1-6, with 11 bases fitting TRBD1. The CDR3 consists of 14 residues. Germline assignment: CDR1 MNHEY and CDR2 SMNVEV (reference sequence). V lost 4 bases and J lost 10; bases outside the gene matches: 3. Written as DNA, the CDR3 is TGTGCCAGCAGTTCGGGACAGGGGGAATCACCCCTCCACTTT. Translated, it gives CASSSGQGESPLHF.

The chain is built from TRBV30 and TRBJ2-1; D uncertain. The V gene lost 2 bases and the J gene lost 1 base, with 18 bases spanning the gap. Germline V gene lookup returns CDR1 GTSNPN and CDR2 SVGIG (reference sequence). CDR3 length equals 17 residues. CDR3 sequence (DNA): TGTGCCTGGAGTACCGAACCCCGGGTCCATTCCTACAATGAGCAGTTCTTC. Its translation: CAWSTEPRVHSYNEQFF. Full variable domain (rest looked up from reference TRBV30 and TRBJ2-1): SQTIHQWPATLVQPVGSPLSLECTVEGTSNPNLYWYRQAAGRGLQLLFYSVGIGQISSEVPQNLSASRPQDRQFILSSKKLLLSDSGFYLCAWSTEPRVHSYNEQFFGPGTRLTVL.

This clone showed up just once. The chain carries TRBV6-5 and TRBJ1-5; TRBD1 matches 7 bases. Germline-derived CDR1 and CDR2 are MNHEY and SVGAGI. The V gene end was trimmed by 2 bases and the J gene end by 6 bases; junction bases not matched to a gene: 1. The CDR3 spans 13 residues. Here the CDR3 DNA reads TGTGCCAGCAGTTACGACAGGGTTCAGCCCCAGCATTTT. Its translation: CASSYDRVQPQHF.

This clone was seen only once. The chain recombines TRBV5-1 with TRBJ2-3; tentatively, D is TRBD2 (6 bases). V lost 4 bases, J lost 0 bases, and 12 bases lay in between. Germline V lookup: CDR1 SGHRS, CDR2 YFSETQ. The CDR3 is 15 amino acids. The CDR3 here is CASSRLASSTDTQYF. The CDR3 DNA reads TGCGCCAGCAGCCGTCTAGCGTCTAGCACAGATACGCAGTATTTT.

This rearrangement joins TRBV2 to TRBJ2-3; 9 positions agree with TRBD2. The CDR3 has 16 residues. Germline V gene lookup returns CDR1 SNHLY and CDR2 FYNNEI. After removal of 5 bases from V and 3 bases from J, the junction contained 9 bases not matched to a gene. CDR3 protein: CASSIPGLASTDTQYF. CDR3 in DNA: TGTGCCAGCAGTATCCCGGGACTAGCTTCAACAGATACGCAGTATTTT.

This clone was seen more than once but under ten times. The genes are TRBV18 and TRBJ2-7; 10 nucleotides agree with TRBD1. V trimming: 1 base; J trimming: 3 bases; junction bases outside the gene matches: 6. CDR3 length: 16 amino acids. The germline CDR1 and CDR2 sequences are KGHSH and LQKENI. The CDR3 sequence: CASSPLGTGEGYEQYF. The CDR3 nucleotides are TGTGCCAGCTCACCACTGGGGACAGGGGAAGGCTACGAGCAGTACTTC. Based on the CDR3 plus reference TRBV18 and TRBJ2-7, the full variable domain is NAGVMQNPRHLVRRRGQEARLRCSPMKGHSHVYWYRQLPEEGLKFMVYLQKENIIDESGMPKERFSAEFPKEGPSILRIQQVVRGDSAAYFCASSPLGTGEGYEQYFGPGTRLTVT.

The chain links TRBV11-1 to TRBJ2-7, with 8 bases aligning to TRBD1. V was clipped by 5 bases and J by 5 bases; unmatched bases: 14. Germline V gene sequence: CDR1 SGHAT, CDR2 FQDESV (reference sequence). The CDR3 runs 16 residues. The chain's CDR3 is CASSLSTWTGSNEQYF. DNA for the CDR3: TGTGCCAGCAGCCTAAGCACGTGGACAGGGAGCAACGAGCAGTACTTC.

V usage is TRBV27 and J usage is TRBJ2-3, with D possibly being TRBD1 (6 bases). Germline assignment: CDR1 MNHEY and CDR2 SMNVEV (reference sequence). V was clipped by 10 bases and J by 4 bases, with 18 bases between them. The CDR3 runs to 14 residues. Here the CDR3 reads CAIRWTAAADTQYF. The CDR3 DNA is TGTGCCATCAGATGGACAGCGGCGGCAGATACGCAGTATTTT.

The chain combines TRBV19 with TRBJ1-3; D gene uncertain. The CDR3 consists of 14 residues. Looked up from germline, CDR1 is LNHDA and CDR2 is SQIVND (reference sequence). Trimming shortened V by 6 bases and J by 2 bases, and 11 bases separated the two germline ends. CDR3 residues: CASRTQAAGNTIYF. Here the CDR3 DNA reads TGTGCCAGTAGGACCCAGGCAGCTGGAAACACCATATATTTT.

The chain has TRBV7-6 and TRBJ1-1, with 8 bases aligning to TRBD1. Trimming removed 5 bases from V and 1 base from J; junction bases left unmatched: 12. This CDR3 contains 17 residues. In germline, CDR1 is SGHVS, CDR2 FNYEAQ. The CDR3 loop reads CASSPRGGQGRNTEAFF. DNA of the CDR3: TGTGCCAGCAGCCCCCGCGGAGGACAGGGTCGGAACACTGAAGCTTTCTTT.

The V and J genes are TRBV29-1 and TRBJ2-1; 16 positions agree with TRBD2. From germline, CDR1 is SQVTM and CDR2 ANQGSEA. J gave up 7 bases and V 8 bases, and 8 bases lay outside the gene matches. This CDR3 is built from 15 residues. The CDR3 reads CSCGTSGRAGNEQFF. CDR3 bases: TGCAGCTGTGGGACTAGCGGGAGGGCCGGTAATGAGCAGTTCTTC.

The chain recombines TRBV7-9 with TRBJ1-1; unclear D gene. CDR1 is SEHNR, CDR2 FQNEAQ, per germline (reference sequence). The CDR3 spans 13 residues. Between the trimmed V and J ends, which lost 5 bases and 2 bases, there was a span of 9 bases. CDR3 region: CASSPIANTEAFF. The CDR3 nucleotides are TGTGCCAGCAGCCCTATTGCCAACACTGAAGCTTTCTTT.

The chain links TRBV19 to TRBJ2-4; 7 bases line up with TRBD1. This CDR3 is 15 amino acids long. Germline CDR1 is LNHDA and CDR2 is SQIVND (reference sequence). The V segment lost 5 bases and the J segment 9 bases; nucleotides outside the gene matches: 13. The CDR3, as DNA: TGTGCCAGTAGTCTTCGAGCTCGACAGGGTTCCATTCAGTACTTC. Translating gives CASSLRARQGSIQYF. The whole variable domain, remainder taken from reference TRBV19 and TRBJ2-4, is DGGITQSPKYLFRKEGQNVTLSCEQNLNHDAMYWYRQDPGQGLRLIYYSQIVNDFQKGDIAEGYSVSREKKESFPLTVTSAQKNPTAFYLCASSLRARQGSIQYFGAGTRLSVL.